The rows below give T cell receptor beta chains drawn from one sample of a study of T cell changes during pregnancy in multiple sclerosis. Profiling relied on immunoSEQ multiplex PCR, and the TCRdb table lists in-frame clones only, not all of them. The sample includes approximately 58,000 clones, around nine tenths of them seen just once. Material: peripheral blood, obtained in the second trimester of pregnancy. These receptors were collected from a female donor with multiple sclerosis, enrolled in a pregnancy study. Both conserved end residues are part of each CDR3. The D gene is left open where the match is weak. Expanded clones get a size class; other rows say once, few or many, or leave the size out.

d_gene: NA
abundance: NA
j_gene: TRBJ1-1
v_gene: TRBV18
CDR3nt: TGTGCCAGCTCACCAAGTGAACTCAATGAAGCTTTCTTT
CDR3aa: CASSPSELNEAFF

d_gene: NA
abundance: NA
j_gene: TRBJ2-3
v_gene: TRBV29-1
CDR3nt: TGCAGCGCGGCCAGGGGGCTAGCGGACACAGATACGCAGTATTTT
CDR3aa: CSAARGLADTDTQYF

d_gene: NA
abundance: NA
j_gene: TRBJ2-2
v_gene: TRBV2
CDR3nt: TGTGCCAGCAGTGCGGATAGCAGGAACACCGGGGAGCTGTTTTTT
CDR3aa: CASSADSRNTGELFF

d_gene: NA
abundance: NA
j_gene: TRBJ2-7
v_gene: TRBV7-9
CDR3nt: TGTGCCAGCAGCTCGACGGCCACCCACGGGAACGAGCAGTACTTC
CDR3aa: CASSSTATHGNEQYF

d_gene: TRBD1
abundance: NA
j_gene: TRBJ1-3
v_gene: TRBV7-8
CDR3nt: TGTGCCAGCAGCTTAGCGGGGACAGGCTACTCTGGAAACACCATATATTTT
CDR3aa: CASSLAGTGYSGNTIYF

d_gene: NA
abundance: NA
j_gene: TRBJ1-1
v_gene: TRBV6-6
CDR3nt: TGTGCCAGCAGCCTACTAGTCGGCACTGAAGCTTTCTTT
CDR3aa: CASSLLVGTEAFF

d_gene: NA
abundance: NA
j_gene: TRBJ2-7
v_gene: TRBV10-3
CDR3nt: TGTGCCATCACTAGGGGACTCTCCTACGAGCAGTACTTC
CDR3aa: CAITRGLSYEQYF

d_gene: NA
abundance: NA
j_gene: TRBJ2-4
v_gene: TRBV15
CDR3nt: TGTGCCACCAGCAGCGAGGGGGGGATGGCCAAAAACATTCAGTACTTC
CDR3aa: CATSSEGGMAKNIQYF

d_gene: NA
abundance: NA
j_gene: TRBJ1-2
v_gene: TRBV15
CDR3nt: TGTGCCACCAGCAGAGATCGGGGGGGGCTGGACTATGGCTACACCTTC
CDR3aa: CATSRDRGGLDYGYTF

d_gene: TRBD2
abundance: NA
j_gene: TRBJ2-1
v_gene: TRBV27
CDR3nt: TGTGCCAGCAGACTGACTAGCGGAGCGACCAATGAGCAGTTCTTC
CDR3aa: CASRLTSGATNEQFF

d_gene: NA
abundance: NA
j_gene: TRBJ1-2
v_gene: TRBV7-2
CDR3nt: TGTGCCAGCAGCTTTGAAACCTATTATGGCTACACCTTC
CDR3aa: CASSFETYYGYTF

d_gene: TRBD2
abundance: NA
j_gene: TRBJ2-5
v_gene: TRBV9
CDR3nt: TGTGCCAGCAGCGGAGTGGGACTAGCCGGCGAGACCCAGTACTTC
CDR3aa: CASSGVGLAGETQYF

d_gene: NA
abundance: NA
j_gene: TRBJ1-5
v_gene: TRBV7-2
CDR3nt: TGTGCCAGCAGCTTATTGAGGTTAAATCAGCCCCAGCATTTT
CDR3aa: CASSLLRLNQPQHF

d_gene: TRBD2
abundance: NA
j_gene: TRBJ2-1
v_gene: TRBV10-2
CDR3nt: TGCGCCACGACTAGCGGGAGAGGCAATGAGCAGTTCTTC
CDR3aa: CATTSGRGNEQFF

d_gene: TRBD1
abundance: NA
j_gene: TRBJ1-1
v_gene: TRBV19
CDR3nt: TGTGCCAGTAGTCCTTGGACAGGGGGCGTCACTGAAGCTTTCTTT
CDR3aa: CASSPWTGGVTEAFF

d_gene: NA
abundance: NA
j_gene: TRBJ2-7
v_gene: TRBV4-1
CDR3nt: TGCGCCAGCAGCCTCGGGACTTCCTACGAGCAGTACTTC
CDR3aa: CASSLGTSYEQYF

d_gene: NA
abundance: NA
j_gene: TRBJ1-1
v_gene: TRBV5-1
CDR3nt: TGCGCCAGCAGCTCGCAGAGGGTGGCTGACACTGAAGCTTTCTTT
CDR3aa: CASSSQRVADTEAFF

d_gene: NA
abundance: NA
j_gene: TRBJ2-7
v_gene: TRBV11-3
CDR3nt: TGTGCCAGCAGCTTAGATAGTTCCTACGAGCAGTACTTC
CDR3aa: CASSLDSSYEQYF

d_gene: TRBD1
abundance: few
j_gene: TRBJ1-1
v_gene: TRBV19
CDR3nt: TGTGCCAGTAGTCGGACAGGGTTTGTGGACACTGAAGCTTTCTTT
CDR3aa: CASSRTGFVDTEAFF

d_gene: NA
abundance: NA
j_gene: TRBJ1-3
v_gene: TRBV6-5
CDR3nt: TGTGCCAGCAGTTACTTGGGCGTCTCTGGAAACACCATATATTTT
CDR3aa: CASSYLGVSGNTIYF